The 21 T cell receptor beta chains presented below share a single source sample, sequenced in a study of T cells after yellow fever vaccination. TCRdb re-derived calls from the 5' RACE reads in MiXCR, one entry per CDR3 protein. The sample records hundreds of thousands of distinct CDR3 sequences, under 20% being singletons. The sequenced sample was PBMCs, obtained before the yellow fever booster vaccination. These receptors were taken from a man younger than 35 who received the YFV17D yellow fever vaccine.

The gene calls are TRBV4-1 and TRBJ2-6; the D is unclear. Deletions cut 4 bases from V and 2 bases from J, with 21 bases between. Germline CDR1 MGHRA, CDR2 YSYEKL. This CDR3 comprises 19 residues. The CDR3 DNA is TGCGCCAGCAGCCTATTAGGGAAGGTAGATAGAGCTGGGGCCAACGTCCTGACTTTC. Translation: CASSLLGKVDRAGANVLTF.

The CDR3 nucleotides read TGTGCCAGCAGACGGGGGGGGCGCTTACTCGGACACGAGCAGTACTTC. Translating gives CASRRGGRLLGHEQYF. V and J are TRBV11-2 and TRBJ2-7, with 8 bases that match TRBD2. Germline V gene sequence: CDR1 SGHAT, CDR2 FQNNGV. J gave up 5 bases and V 6 bases, and 15 bases lay outside the gene matches. The CDR3 extends over 16 amino acids.

In this sample, this clonotype turned up a few times. The CDR3 bases are TGTGCCAGCAGTTACCGTCCTAGCGGGTCAGATACGCAGTATTTT. As protein: CASSYRPSGSDTQYF. This chain connects TRBV6-2 or TRBV6-3 to TRBJ2-3; 8 positions agree with TRBD2. The CDR3 consists of 15 residues. The germline CDR1 and CDR2 sequences are MNHEY and SVGEGT. V dropped 2 bases and J dropped 4; count of bases not matched to a gene: 5.

This clonotype was counted a few times. A read error may explain this, as a much larger clone is one base away. V is TRBV20-1 and J is TRBJ2-7, with 7 bases matching TRBD2. Germline CDR1 and CDR2: DFQATT and SNEGSKA (reference sequence). There are 14 residues in the CDR3. Trimming removed 3 bases from V and 3 bases from J; junction bases left unmatched: 8. CDR3 bases: TGCAGTGCTAGTAGTCTATCGGGGGGCTACGAGCAGTACTTC. This encodes CSASSLSGGYEQYF.

This chain connects TRBV7-2 to TRBJ1-1, with D uncertain. CDR1 SGHTA and CDR2 FQGNSA come from the germline V gene. The CDR3 is made up of 15 amino acids. Deletions cut 0 bases from V and 1 base from J, with 9 bases between. CDR3 coding DNA: TGTGCCAGCAGCTTAGCGGGGATGGAGAACACTGAAGCTTTCTTT. Protein product: CASSLAGMENTEAFF.

This clonotype turned up a few times. The gene calls are TRBV5-1 and TRBJ2-2; D gene ambiguous. Trimming took 7 bases from V and 2 from J, leaving 6 bases between them. This CDR3 is built from 12 residues. Germline values: CDR1 SGHRS, CDR2 YFSETQ. The CDR3 is CASGLNTGELFF. CDR3 nucleotides: TGCGCCAGCGGCCTCAACACCGGGGAGCTGTTTTTT. The complete variable domain, with remaining parts taken from reference TRBV5-1 and TRBJ2-2, reads KAGVTQTPRYLIKTRGQQVTLSCSPISGHRSVSWYQQTPGQGLQFLFEYFSETQRNKGNFPGRFSGRQFSNSRSEMNVSTLELGDSALYLCASGLNTGELFFGEGSRLTVL.

This clonotype was seen a handful of times. This rearrangement joins TRBV4-1 to TRBJ1-1; D not resolved. CDR1 and CDR2 (germline): MGHRA, YSYEKL. The ends were cut back, 3 bases at V and 1 base at J, with 9 bases in the middle. The CDR3 loop spans 14 amino acids. The CDR3 DNA sequence: TGCGCCAGCAGCCAGTTCGGCAGGAACACTGAAGCTTTCTTT. Translating it yields CASSQFGRNTEAFF.

This clonotype was seen ten or more times. The gene calls are TRBV29-1 and TRBJ1-5; D not resolved. Germline V lookup: CDR1 SQVTM, CDR2 ANQGSEA. Trimming pared 0 bases from V and 2 bases from J, leaving 8 bases between. CDR3 length: 14 residues. CDR3 nucleotides: TGCAGCGTTGAAGAAAGCGGGGGCAATCAGCCCCAGCATTTT. Its protein is CSVEESGGNQPQHF.

The rearrangement joins TRBV28 to TRBJ1-4; no firm D call. V lost 2 bases, J lost 5 bases, and 9 bases lay in between. The CDR3 spans 14 residues. The germline CDR1 and CDR2 sequences are MDHEN and SYDVKM. CDR3 loop: CASSLIQTNEKLFF. CDR3 DNA sequence: TGTGCCAGCAGTTTAATCCAGACGAATGAAAAACTGTTTTTT.

In its sample, this clonotype was seen a few times. This chain joins TRBV6-1 and TRBJ1-6, with no clear D. V lost 1 base to trimming and J lost 9 bases, with 7 bases between them. The CDR3 loop spans 13 amino acids. The germline V gene has CDR1 MNHNS and CDR2 SASEGT. The CDR3 loop is CASSEEKGSPLHF. The CDR3 region has the DNA TGTGCCAGCAGTGAAGAAAAAGGTTCACCCCTCCACTTT.

This clonotype was seen more than once but under ten times. The chain employs TRBV20-1 and TRBJ2-5, with 10 bases matching TRBD2. Unmatched junction bases numbered 7, after V lost 0 bases and J lost 3 bases. The CDR3 contains 16 residues. Germline lookup yields CDR1 DFQATT and CDR2 SNEGSKA (reference sequence). CDR3 nucleotide sequence: TGCAGTGCTAGAGATCCAAGCGGGGGGGTAAAAGAGACCCAGTACTTC. Amino acid sequence: CSARDPSGGVKETQYF.

The chain combines TRBV28 with TRBJ1-1; 8 nucleotides match TRBD1. Per germline, CDR1 MDHEN and CDR2 SYDVKM. This CDR3 comprises 15 residues. J gave up 1 base and V 3 bases, and 4 bases lay outside the gene matches. CDR3 sequence reads: CASSFSGGRNTEAFF. The CDR3 region has the DNA TGTGCCAGCAGTTTCTCAGGGGGCCGGAACACTGAAGCTTTCTTT.

This rearrangement joins TRBV27 to TRBJ2-2; 8 bases fit TRBD1. The CDR3 has 17 amino acids. V was clipped by 4 bases and J by 5 bases; unmatched bases: 12. Germline CDR1 MNHEY, CDR2 SMNVEV (reference sequence). The CDR3 bases are TGTGCCAGCAGTTCTCCCTACAGGGGGTTATATACCGGGGAGCTGTTTTTT. Amino acid sequence: CASSSPYRGLYTGELFF.

The table lists this clonotype with a few counts. This chain uses TRBV20-1 with TRBJ2-5; 7 nucleotides match TRBD1. V lost 5 bases and J lost 4; bases outside the gene matches: 16. The germline gives CDR1 DFQATT, CDR2 SNEGSKA (reference sequence). CDR3 size: 16 residues. The CDR3 region is CSAHGSRGPLGETQYF. The DNA for the CDR3 is TGCAGTGCTCATGGGTCGAGGGGGCCCCTGGGAGAGACCCAGTACTTC.

This chain connects TRBV19 to TRBJ1-2; tentatively, D is TRBD1 (6 bases). The CDR3 runs 13 residues. V shed 6 bases and J shed 5 bases, with 13 bases lying between them. Germline V lookup: CDR1 LNHDA, CDR2 SQIVND (reference sequence). CDR3 in amino acids: CASSVDSTYGYTF. The CDR3 nucleotides are TGTGCCAGTAGCGTGGACAGCACTTATGGCTACACCTTC.

This clonotype was seen at least ten times. The chain links TRBV7-2 to TRBJ2-1; tentatively, D is TRBD2 (5 bases). The CDR3 totals 12 residues. Trimming shortened V by 5 bases and J by 13 bases, and 15 bases separated the two germline ends. Germline loops: CDR1 SGHTA, CDR2 FQGNSA. CDR3 DNA: TGTGCCAGCAGCCTGATCTTCGGGGTTCAGTTCTTC. Translation gives CASSLIFGVQFF. Drawing the rest from reference TRBV7-2 and TRBJ2-1, the complete variable domain is GAGVSQSPSNKVTEKGKDVELRCDPISGHTALYWYRQSLGQGLEFLIYFQGNSAPDKSGLPSDRFSAERTGGSVSTLTIQRTQQEDSAVYLCASSLIFGVQFFGPGTRLTVL.

This clonotype came up a few times. The chain has TRBV7-2 and TRBJ1-4; D not resolved. V lost 8 bases and J lost 1, with 11 bases in between. Germline V gives CDR1 SGHTA, CDR2 FQGNSA. The CDR3 is 14 residues long. This chain's CDR3 is CASAMSLTNEKLFF. The CDR3 DNA sequence: TGTGCCAGCGCCATGTCCCTAACTAATGAAAAACTGTTTTTT.

The rearrangement links TRBV27 to TRBJ1-1; D is undetermined. The CDR3 length is 13 residues. V was clipped by 8 bases and J by 2 bases, with 12 bases between them. Germline V gene lookup returns CDR1 MNHEY and CDR2 SMNVEV (reference sequence). For the CDR3, the DNA is TGTGCCAGCTCCCGCTGGATCAACACTGAAGCTTTCTTT. As protein: CASSRWINTEAFF.

This clonotype turned up a few times. CDR3 in DNA: TGTGCCAGCAGCCAGACGTTTACATTTTACGAGCAGTACTTC. Its translation: CASSQTFTFYEQYF. The chain is built from TRBV7-9 and TRBJ2-7; D not certain. This CDR3 is built from 14 residues. CDR1 and CDR2 (germline): SEHNR, FQNEAQ (reference sequence). V lost 5 bases, J lost 4 bases, and 15 bases lay in between.

The chain uses TRBV12-3 or TRBV12-4 and TRBJ1-2; TRBD1 aligns across 8 bases. The CDR3 length is 12 residues. V was clipped by 7 bases and J by 6 bases; unmatched bases: 4. The DNA for the CDR3 is TGTGCCAGCACCCTGACAGGGGATGGCTACACCTTC. Amino acids: CASTLTGDGYTF.

The chain uses TRBV30 and TRBJ1-1; unclear D gene. This CDR3 has 12 residues. Germline lookup yields CDR1 GTSNPN and CDR2 SVGIG (reference sequence). Trimming took off 2 bases at V and 6 bases at J, with 10 bases between the two ends. This CDR3 reads CAWSSDRAEAFF. CDR3 DNA: TGTGCCTGGAGTTCGGACCGGGCTGAAGCTTTCTTT.